A selection of T cell receptor beta chains follows, all from one sample in a study of cytomegalovirus exposure and HLA in healthy donors. Assay: immunoSEQ multiplex PCR; the TCRdb copy retains only in-frame clones and omits some. The sample has hundreds of thousands of clones; about three quarters are singletons. Input material: PBMCs. Receptors originate from a man aged 18 to 29 in good health and CMV-seronegative. The CDR3 runs from the conserved cysteine through the conserved F or W. D genes are given only for firm matches. Size is stated for part of the rows, as once, few or many counts, or as a class when the clone is expanded.

clone_size	v_call	j_call	d_call	cdr3_aa	cdr3_nt
NA	TRBV5-4	TRBJ1-1	TRBD1	CASSGFVHRHRQGDTEAFF	TGTGCCAGCAGCGGATTCGTGCATCGACACAGACAGGGCGACACTGAAGCTTTCTTT
NA	TRBV6-1	TRBJ1-5	TRBD1	CATMGTGNQPQHF	TGTGCCACCATGGGGACAGGCAATCAGCCCCAGCATTTT
NA	TRBV5-4	TRBJ2-7	NA	CASSPSPENSYEQYF	TGTGCCAGCAGCCCTTCTCCGGAGAACTCCTACGAGCAGTACTTC
NA	TRBV7-2	TRBJ1-6	TRBD1	CASSFVTGGSANNSPLHF	TGTGCCAGCAGCTTCGTTACAGGGGGTTCCGCGAATAATTCACCCCTCCACTTT
NA	TRBV6-1	TRBJ2-1	TRBD1	CASSEGTGVDFPWGHEQFF	TGTGCCAGCAGTGAGGGCACAGGGGTGGATTTTCCCTGGGGACATGAGCAGTTCTTC
NA	TRBV6-5	TRBJ1-5	TRBD1	CASSTGTGNQPQHF	TGTGCCAGCAGCACCGGGACAGGGAATCAGCCCCAGCATTTT
few	TRBV6-5	TRBJ1-5	TRBD1	CASSRQGGQPQHF	TGTGCCAGCAGCCGACAGGGAGGTCAGCCCCAGCATTTT
NA	TRBV30	TRBJ1-4	TRBD1	CAWSLGQSATNEKLFF	TGTGCCTGGAGCCTGGGACAGAGCGCAACTAATGAAAAACTGTTTTTT
NA	TRBV11-2	TRBJ2-1	NA	CASSLAAYNEQFF	TGTGCCAGCAGCTTAGCGGCCTACAATGAGCAGTTCTTC
NA	TRBV2	TRBJ2-7	TRBD2	CASSDDVRTSGAYEQYF	TGTGCCAGCAGTGACGATGTAAGGACTAGCGGGGCCTACGAGCAGTACTTC
NA	TRBV28	TRBJ2-1	TRBD1	CASSQTGGGEQFF	TGTGCCAGCAGTCAGACAGGGGGAGGTGAGCAGTTCTTC
NA	TRBV4-1	TRBJ1-6	NA	CASSQETGGTPTPLHF	TGCGCCAGCAGCCAAGAGACGGGGGGGACCCCAACACCCCTCCACTTT
few	TRBV7-2	TRBJ1-4	NA	CASSLMMGGPNEKLFF	TGTGCCAGCAGCTTAATGATGGGGGGACCTAATGAAAAACTGTTTTTT
NA	TRBV6-5	TRBJ2-1	TRBD2	CASSYSGVGVNEQFF	TGTGCCAGCAGTTACAGCGGGGTGGGGGTCAATGAGCAGTTCTTC
NA	TRBV11-2	TRBJ2-3	TRBD2	CASTLFAGEVGTDTQYF	TGTGCCAGCACCCTTTTCGCGGGAGAGGTGGGCACAGATACGCAGTATTTT
NA	TRBV4-1	TRBJ2-1	NA	CASSQDQRLVDNEQFF	TGCGCCAGCAGCCAAGATCAACGGTTAGTGGACAATGAGCAGTTCTTC
NA	TRBV4-2	TRBJ2-1	NA	CASSQELEGDEQFF	TGTGCCAGCAGCCAAGAACTAGAGGGGGATGAGCAGTTCTTC
NA	TRBV2	TRBJ2-3	TRBD2	CASSVPGTSRGTDTQYF	TGTGCCAGCAGTGTTCCAGGGACTAGCAGGGGCACAGATACGCAGTATTTT
NA	TRBV29-1	TRBJ1-2	NA	CSVDVGDYGYTF	TGCAGCGTTGATGTTGGAGACTATGGCTACACCTTC
once	TRBV5-6	TRBJ1-1	TRBD1	CASSLDDGQGQNTEAFF	TGTGCCAGCAGCTTGGATGACGGACAGGGGCAGAACACTGAAGCTTTCTTT